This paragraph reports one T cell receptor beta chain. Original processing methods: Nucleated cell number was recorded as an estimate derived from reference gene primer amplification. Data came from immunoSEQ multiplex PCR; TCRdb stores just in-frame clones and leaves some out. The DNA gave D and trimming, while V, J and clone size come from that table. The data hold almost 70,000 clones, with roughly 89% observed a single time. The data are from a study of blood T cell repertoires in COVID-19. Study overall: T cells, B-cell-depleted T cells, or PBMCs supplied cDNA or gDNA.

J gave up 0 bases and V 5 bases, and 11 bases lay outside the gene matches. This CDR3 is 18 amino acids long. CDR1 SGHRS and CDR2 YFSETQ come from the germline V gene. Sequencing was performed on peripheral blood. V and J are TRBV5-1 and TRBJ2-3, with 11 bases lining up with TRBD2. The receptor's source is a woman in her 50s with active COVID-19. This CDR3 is CASRRTSGSIPSTDTQYF. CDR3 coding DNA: TGCGCCAGCAGACGAACTAGCGGGAGTATTCCAAGCACAGATACGCAGTATTTT.